Here is one T cell receptor beta chain with its context. Antigen: not known. The CDR3 runs to 15 residues. V gave up 5 bases and J gave up 2 bases, with 15 bases separating them. The TRBV12-4/TRBJ1-2 clonotypes were amplified using barcode primers with ligated adaptors. TCRdb fed the multiplex PCR reads into MiXCR, producing one record per CDR3 protein. The profile shows 780 or so distinct CDR3 sequences, under 30% of them singletons. Study-wide results and limits: Under 2.3% of tumor Treg sequences matched blood Tregs or memory cells. Tumor-infiltrating Treg TCR alpha and beta sequences overlapped most with tumor naive CD4+ T cells, then blood naive.

CD4+CD45RO+CD25- cells were isolated as memory CD4+ T cells. The TCR was taken from a female donor with breast cancer. This chain connects TRBV12-3 or TRBV12-4 to TRBJ1-2, with D maybe TRBD1 (6 bases). Sequencing was done on a sample of memory CD4+ T cells sorted from blood. The subset is: memory CD4+ T cells, CD4+CD45RO+CD25-. The CDR3 DNA follows: TGTGCCAGCAGTCAGCGACAGGTGGGGAACTATGGCTACACCTTC. Its protein product is CASSQRQVGNYGYTF.